This passage covers 24 T cell receptor beta chains from one sample sequenced in a study of shared clonotypes between healthy human individuals (dated by TCRdb to 2018 to 2021). Receptor libraries were prepared by the immunoSEQ multiplex PCR assay. Entries here come from immuneACCESS through TCRdb and include only in-frame sequences with V and J called. Some clones fail to appear in such tables; in the studies checked, an unresolved V gene covers under half of the shortfall, and the cause of the remainder is unknown. This sample has around 1.4 million clones in its table, and roughly 98.5% of those were observed once. Clones ranked in the top ten supply 0.36% of the sample. Sequencing was performed on naive CD4+ T cells sorted from blood. What this sample's cell subset or site label stands for: CD45RA+ positively selected. The receptors stem from a man aged 25-45 years in good health.

This chain connects TRBV6-6 to TRBJ2-7; D gene unclear. Per germline, CDR1 MNHNY and CDR2 SVGAGI (reference sequence). The V end was cut by 6 bases, the J end by 5 bases, with 14 bases between. CDR3 length: 13 residues. The CDR3 sequence: CASSFGPPNEQYF. Here the CDR3 DNA reads TGTGCCAGCAGCTTCGGACCCCCAAACGAGCAGTACTTC.

On this clone: The same CDR3 is also encoded by other DNA sequences in this sample. This chain links TRBV5-1 with TRBJ2-7, with 15 positions matching TRBD2. CDR3 length: 17 residues. Germline-derived CDR1 and CDR2 are SGHRS and YFSETQ. V shed 0 bases, J shed 0 bases, and the junction held 1 base outside the gene matches. The CDR3 sequence: CASSLGGLAGGSYEQYF. CDR3 DNA sequence: TGCGCCAGCAGCTTGGGGGGACTAGCGGGAGGCTCCTACGAGCAGTACTTC.

This clone was observed a single time. The V call is TRBV5-4, the J call TRBJ2-3; D is undetermined. The germline V gene encodes CDR1 SGHNT and CDR2 YYREEE (reference sequence). This CDR3 has 14 amino acids. The germline V and J ends were trimmed by 3 bases and 3 bases, with 11 bases remaining between them. CDR3 sequence (DNA): TGTGCCAGCAGCTCAACTAAAAAGACAGATACGCAGTATTTT. This translates into CASSSTKKTDTQYF.

The chain joins TRBV11-2 to TRBJ1-1; D remains unclear. Trimming took off 4 bases at V and 7 bases at J, with 13 bases between the two ends. CDR3 size: 13 residues. CDR1 and CDR2 (germline): SGHAT, FQNNGV. The CDR3, as DNA: TGTGCCAGCAGCTGGGTTGACCCTGGTGAAGCTTTCTTT. Its protein is CASSWVDPGEAFF.

V and J are TRBV11-2 and TRBJ2-7; D uncertain. This CDR3 is 13 amino acids long. V was shortened by 5 bases and J by 3 bases, with 11 bases between the two germline ends. Germline V gene data show CDR1 as SGHAT and CDR2 as FQNNGV. The CDR3, as DNA: TGTGCCAGCAGCCCCGCCTTATACTACGAGCAGTACTTC. Its protein product is CASSPALYYEQYF.

The rearrangement uses TRBV5-1 and TRBJ2-7; the match to TRBD2 covers 12 bases. This CDR3 comprises 15 residues. Trimming at V came to 4 bases and at J to 6 bases, leaving 8 bases not matched to a gene. CDR1 SGHRS and CDR2 YFSETQ come from the germline V gene. This CDR3 is CASSATSGSLTEQYF. The DNA for the CDR3 is TGCGCCAGCAGCGCGACTAGCGGGAGTCTTACCGAGCAGTACTTC.

The chain joins TRBV19 to TRBJ2-3, with D unclear. Trimming shortened V by 3 bases and J by 7 bases, and 20 bases separated the two germline ends. This CDR3 spans 16 amino acids. CDR1 is LNHDA, CDR2 SQIVND, per germline (reference sequence). CDR3 amino acids: CASSMFLGTRPNTQYF. Here the CDR3 DNA reads TGTGCCAGTAGTATGTTTCTCGGTACCCGACCAAATACGCAGTATTTT.

J is TRBJ2-5 and V is TRBV18, with TRBD2 identical over 13 bases. Trimming took 4 bases from V and 4 from J; bases not matched to a gene: 6. The CDR3 is 16 amino acids. Germline V CDR1 and CDR2: KGHSH, LQKENI. The CDR3 nucleotides are TGTGCCAGCTCACAACTAGCGGGAGGGCCCGCAGAGACCCAGTACTTC. Translation gives CASSQLAGGPAETQYF.

Regarding this clone: The same CDR3 can be traced to other DNA sequences in this sample. The chain joins TRBV2 to TRBJ2-2; no firm D call. The CDR3 has 12 residues. CDR1 and CDR2 (germline): SNHLY, FYNNEI. Trimming stripped 5 bases from V and 3 bases from J, with 4 bases between. In nucleotides, the CDR3 is TGTGCCAGCAGTTCGGACACCGGGGAGCTGTTTTTT. This gives the protein CASSSDTGELFF.

As concerns this clone: This CDR3 is also generated by other DNA sequences in the sample. The chain joins TRBV29-1 to TRBJ2-5, with TRBD2 identical over 8 bases. The CDR3 runs 12 residues. The germline V gene has CDR1 SQVTM and CDR2 ANQGSEA. V was clipped by 4 bases and J by 3 bases; unmatched bases: 1. The CDR3 DNA sequence: TGCAGCGTTGTCGGGAGGGAAGAGACCCAGTACTTC. The encoded protein is CSVVGREETQYF.

The rearrangement joins TRBV6-5 to TRBJ2-5; D is perhaps TRBD1 or TRBD2 (5 bases each). The CDR3 is 15 residues long. The V end was cut by 2 bases, the J end by 3 bases, with 13 bases between. Germline lookup yields CDR1 MNHEY and CDR2 SVGAGI. CDR3 in DNA: TGTGCCAGCAGTTACGGGCAGGGAGTCAAAGAGACCCAGTACTTC. This encodes CASSYGQGVKETQYF.

This chain links TRBV28 with TRBJ1-4; D gene ambiguous. This CDR3 has 14 residues. Germline-derived CDR1 and CDR2 are MDHEN and SYDVKM. V lost 2 bases, J lost 5 bases, and 9 bases lay in between. In DNA, the CDR3 is TGTGCCAGCAGTTTAAGTATACCCAATGAAAAACTGTTTTTT. Its translation: CASSLSIPNEKLFF.

CDR3 loop: CASSRGLAGATDTQYF. The CDR3 DNA follows: TGTGCCAGCAGCCGCGGACTAGCGGGAGCTACAGATACGCAGTATTTT. V gene TRBV28 combines with J gene TRBJ2-3; the match to TRBD2 covers 13 bases. Germline V lookup: CDR1 MDHEN, CDR2 SYDVKM. With 6 bases clipped from V and 3 bases from J, the junction kept 6 bases outside the gene matches. The CDR3 is made up of 16 amino acids.

V gene TRBV5-1 combines with J gene TRBJ2-2; 9 bases are a match to TRBD1. This CDR3 has 16 amino acids. The junction had 8 bases not matched to a gene; V was cut back by 0 bases and J by 8 bases. Per germline, CDR1 SGHRS and CDR2 YFSETQ. The CDR3 sequence is CASSLAGDRVRGELFF. In nucleotides, the CDR3 is TGCGCCAGCAGCTTGGCCGGGGACAGGGTTCGAGGGGAGCTGTTTTTT. The variable domain in full, with the rest retrieved from reference TRBV5-1 and TRBJ2-2, is KAGVTQTPRYLIKTRGQQVTLSCSPISGHRSVSWYQQTPGQGLQFLFEYFSETQRNKGNFPGRFSGRQFSNSRSEMNVSTLELGDSALYLCASSLAGDRVRGELFFGEGSRLTVL.

This chain links TRBV2 with TRBJ2-1; unclear D gene. CDR1 SNHLY and CDR2 FYNNEI come from the germline V gene. CDR3 length equals 15 residues. V shed 5 bases and J shed 6 bases, with 17 bases lying between them. For the CDR3, the DNA is TGTGCCAGCAGTCGAATCGGGCAGAGTTTCAATGAGCAGTTCTTC. Its protein is CASSRIGQSFNEQFF.

The chain employs TRBV2 and TRBJ2-2; D perhaps matches TRBD1 (6 bases). V gave up 6 bases and J gave up 1 base, with 9 bases separating them. This CDR3 is built from 14 residues. The germline CDR1 and CDR2 sequences are SNHLY and FYNNEI. The CDR3 DNA reads TGTGCCAGCAGCCGGGACAAGAACACCGGGGAGCTGTTTTTT. It translates to CASSRDKNTGELFF.

The chain employs TRBV21-1 and TRBJ2-1; the table assigns TRBD2, which was not confirmed against the DNA. TRBV21-1 is a known pseudogene. The CDR3 length is 18 residues. The CDR3 DNA is TGTGCCAGCAGACTTGGGGTTAGCGGGAGTTCAGTATGGAATGAGCAGTTCTTC. It yields the protein CASRLGVSGSSVWNEQFF.

This chain uses TRBV29-1 with TRBJ2-7; 7 bases fit TRBD2. CDR1 and CDR2 from the germline V gene are SQVTM and ANQGSEA. This CDR3 has 14 amino acids. V was pared by 4 bases and J by 5 bases, with 11 bases of the junction left unmatched. CDR3 loop: CSVAVLAGNDEQYF. DNA of the CDR3: TGCAGCGTTGCCGTTTTAGCGGGTAACGACGAGCAGTACTTC.

This chain uses TRBV5-1 with TRBJ2-1; 8 bases fit TRBD2. CDR1 and CDR2 from the germline V gene are SGHRS and YFSETQ. J was trimmed by 16 bases and V by 4 bases; bases with no gene match: 13. The CDR3 sequence is 13 residues long. In DNA, the CDR3 is TGCGCCAGCAGCCGCGCCGGCGGGACTAGACAATTCTTC. Protein sequence: CASSRAGGTRQFF.

V and J are TRBV7-6 and TRBJ2-7; D not certain. This CDR3 has 13 amino acids. From germline, CDR1 is SGHVS and CDR2 FNYEAQ. Trimming removed 5 bases from V and 2 bases from J, with 10 bases in between. The CDR3 is CASSLEAAYEQYF. The DNA for the CDR3 is TGTGCCAGCAGCCTCGAGGCTGCCTACGAGCAGTACTTC.

The rearrangement uses TRBV5-4 and TRBJ2-5, with D perhaps matching TRBD1 (5 bases). The CDR3 is 14 amino acids. The V gene's germline CDR1 is SGHNT and CDR2 YYREEE (reference sequence). Trimming cost V 4 bases and J 3 bases, with 13 bases left between them. The CDR3 is CASSADSREETQYF. The CDR3 nucleotides read TGTGCCAGCAGCGCCGACAGCCGAGAAGAGACCCAGTACTTC.

This chain connects TRBV7-8 to TRBJ2-5; 9 bases are a match to TRBD2. The germline gives CDR1 SGHVS, CDR2 FQNEAQ. The CDR3 spans 16 residues. V lost 6 bases to trimming and J lost 1 base; unmatched junction nucleotides: 9. CDR3 protein: CASRKLRLAVQETQYF. CDR3 sequence (DNA): TGTGCCAGCAGGAAACTAAGACTAGCGGTCCAAGAGACCCAGTACTTC.

The CDR3 is CASSMGHRRISYEQYF. The CDR3 nucleotides are TGTGCCAGCAGTATGGGACATCGACGAATCTCCTACGAGCAGTACTTC. The chain has TRBV28 and TRBJ2-7, with D perhaps matching TRBD1 (6 bases). CDR3 size: 16 residues. Per germline, CDR1 MDHEN and CDR2 SYDVKM. V was clipped by 5 bases and J by 0 bases, with 17 bases between them.

The genes are TRBV10-3 and TRBJ2-1; the match to TRBD2 covers 8 bases. Germline assignment: CDR1 ENHRY and CDR2 SYGVKD. V lost 6 bases and J lost 0; bases outside the gene matches: 1. The CDR3 spans 14 residues. The CDR3 loop reads CAIRTSDSYNEQFF. Here the CDR3 DNA reads TGTGCCATCAGGACTAGCGACTCCTACAATGAGCAGTTCTTC.